The T cell receptor beta chain described here comes from a study of T cell responses to AZD1222 COVID-19 vaccine. Study-wide context: Pooled in the analysis were second doses at about 4 or about 12 weeks.

Produced via immunoSEQ multiplex PCR; TCRdb's table is partial and in-frame only. This sample has around 83,000 clones, with roughly 90% found just once. The V gene lost 1 base and the J gene lost 3 bases, with 15 bases spanning the gap. The CDR3 has 16 amino acids. Germline V gene lookup returns CDR1 MGHRA and CDR2 YSYEKL. As concerns this clone: What it binds is unknown.

Findings and limits, study-wide: Elevations in Spike-specific TCR breadth and depth followed administration of two AZD1222 doses.

Here the sequenced sample was peripheral blood, taken on day 0 of AZD1222 vaccination. This sequence was found in an adult in good health. The chain joins TRBV4-1 to TRBJ2-5; D uncertain. The CDR3 region has the DNA TGCGCCAGCAGCCAAGTCGGTCTACAAGTTGAAGAGACCCAGTACTTC. Translation: CASSQVGLQVEETQYF.